The 7 T cell receptor beta chains in this list originate from one sample, sequenced in a study of identical twins. TCRdb redid the calling of the 5' RACE reads with MiXCR, one entry per CDR3 protein. The sample lists some 1,700,000 distinct CDR3 sequences; 25% to 35% were seen once. Sequenced: cord blood. The receptors stem from a newborn girl in good health.

This chain links TRBV11-3 with TRBJ2-5; TRBD2 might be the D (5 bases). Per germline, CDR1 SGHNT and CDR2 YENEEA. The germline V and J ends were trimmed by 1 base and 12 bases, with 12 bases remaining between them. This CDR3 comprises 12 residues. This CDR3 reads CASSLGASREYF. DNA of the CDR3: TGTGCCAGCAGCTTAGGCGCATCGAGGGAGTACTTC.

This clonotype has a handful of counts. This chain connects TRBV6-6 to TRBJ2-3; 9 nucleotides agree with TRBD1. Losses at the gene ends were 4 bases for V and 5 bases for J; bases not matched to a gene: 7. CDR3 length equals 15 residues. Looked up from germline, CDR1 is MNHNY and CDR2 is SVGAGI (reference sequence). In DNA form, the CDR3 reads TGTGCCAGCAGTTGGCCACAGGGGGCGGAAGATACGCAGTATTTT. Translated, it gives CASSWPQGAEDTQYF.

This clonotype has more than one count but fewer than ten. The chain carries TRBV5-6 and TRBJ2-1; no clear D gene. Trimming took 0 bases from V and 9 from J, leaving 13 bases between them. Germline V lookup: CDR1 SGHDT, CDR2 YYEEEE. There are 14 residues in the CDR3. The CDR3 loop reads CASSLGQAIGEQFF. DNA of the CDR3: TGTGCCAGCAGCTTGGGTCAGGCAATAGGTGAGCAGTTCTTC.

The rearrangement links TRBV5-6 to TRBJ2-5; 9 bases align to TRBD2. V trimming: 3 bases; J trimming: 4 bases; junction bases outside the gene matches: 7. The CDR3 is made up of 15 amino acids. CDR1 and CDR2 (germline): SGHDT, YYEEEE. DNA of the CDR3: TGTGCCAGCAGCTCCTACTTAGCGGGAGCAGAGACCCAGTACTTC. Translating gives CASSSYLAGAETQYF.

Here the CDR3 reads CATSDQTNTDTQYF. The DNA for the CDR3 is TGTGCCACCAGTGACCAGACGAACACAGATACGCAGTATTTT. The rearrangement uses TRBV24-1 and TRBJ2-3; D is ambiguous. Germline CDR1 KGHDR, CDR2 SFDVKD. Trimming took off 4 bases at V and 2 bases at J, with 9 bases between the two ends. CDR3 size: 14 residues.

The genes are TRBV7-6 and TRBJ1-2, with 7 positions matching TRBD1. The germline V gene encodes CDR1 SGHVS and CDR2 FNYEAQ. V lost 5 bases to trimming and J lost 6 bases; unmatched junction nucleotides: 6. The CDR3 runs 13 residues. The DNA for the CDR3 is TGTGCCAGCAGCCGGATGACAGGGAATGGCTACACCTTC. It is translated as CASSRMTGNGYTF. Based on the CDR3 plus reference TRBV7-6 and TRBJ1-2, the full variable domain is GAGVSQSPRYKVTKRGQDVALRCDPISGHVSLYWYRQALGQGPEFLTYFNYEAQQDKSGLPNDRFSAERPEGSISTLTIQRTEQRDSAMYRCASSRMTGNGYTFGSGTRLTVV.

The chain is built from TRBV28 and TRBJ1-5, with 7 bases identical to TRBD1. With V trimmed by 7 bases and J by 3 bases, 9 bases remained unmatched. The CDR3 length is 15 residues. Germline V gene sequence: CDR1 MDHEN, CDR2 SYDVKM. This CDR3 is CASIPRGQINQPQHF. The CDR3, as DNA: TGTGCCAGCATACCCCGGGGACAGATCAATCAGCCCCAGCATTTT.